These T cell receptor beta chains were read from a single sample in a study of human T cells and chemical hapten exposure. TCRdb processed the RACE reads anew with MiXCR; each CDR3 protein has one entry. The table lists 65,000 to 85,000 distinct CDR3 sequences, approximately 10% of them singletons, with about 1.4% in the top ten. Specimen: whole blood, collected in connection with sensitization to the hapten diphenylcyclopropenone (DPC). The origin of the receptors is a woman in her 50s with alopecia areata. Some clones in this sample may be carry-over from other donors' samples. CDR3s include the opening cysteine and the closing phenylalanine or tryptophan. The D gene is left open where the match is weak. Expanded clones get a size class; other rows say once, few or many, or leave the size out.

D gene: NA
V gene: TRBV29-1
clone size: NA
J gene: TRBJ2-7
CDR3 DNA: TGCAGCGTTGAAGGTCGGTCCATCTACGAGCAGTACTTC
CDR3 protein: CSVEGRSIYEQYF

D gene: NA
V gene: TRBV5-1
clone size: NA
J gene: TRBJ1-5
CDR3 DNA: TGCGCCAGCAGCCCCTCAGAGGTGAGCAATCAGCCCCAGCATTTT
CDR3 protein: CASSPSEVSNQPQHF

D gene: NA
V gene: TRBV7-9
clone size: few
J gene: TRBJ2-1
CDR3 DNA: TGTGCCAGCAGCCCACGGGGCGAGAATAATGAGCAGTTCTTC
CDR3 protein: CASSPRGENNEQFF

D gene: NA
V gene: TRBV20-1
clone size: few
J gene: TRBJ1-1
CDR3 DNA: TGCAGTGCTAGTCGTCAGCTCACTGAAGCTTTCTTT
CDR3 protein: CSASRQLTEAFF

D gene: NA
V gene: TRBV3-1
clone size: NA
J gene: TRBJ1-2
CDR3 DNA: TGTGCCAGCAGCCAAAACAGGGATAACTATGGCTACACCTTC
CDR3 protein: CASSQNRDNYGYTF

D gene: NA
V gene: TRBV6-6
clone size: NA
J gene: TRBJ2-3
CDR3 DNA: TGTGCCAGCAGGGCCCGGGAAACAGATACGCAGTATTTT
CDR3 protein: CASRARETDTQYF

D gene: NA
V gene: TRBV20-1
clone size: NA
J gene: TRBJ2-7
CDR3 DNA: TGCAGTGCTGAAAAACAGGGTTACGAGCAGTACTTC
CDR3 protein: CSAEKQGYEQYF

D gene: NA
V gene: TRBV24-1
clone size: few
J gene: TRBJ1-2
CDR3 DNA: TGTGCCACCAGTGCCGGACTGAGTGCGGGCTACACCTTC
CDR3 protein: CATSAGLSAGYTF

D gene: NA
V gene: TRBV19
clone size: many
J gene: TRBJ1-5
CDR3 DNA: TGTGCCAGTAGTATGAGTAGAGATAAGGGACGCCCTCAGCATTTT
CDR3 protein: CASSMSRDKGRPQHF

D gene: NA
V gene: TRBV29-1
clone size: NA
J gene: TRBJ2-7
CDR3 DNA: TGCAGCGTTGTCCGGCCACCCTACGAGCAGTACTTC
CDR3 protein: CSVVRPPYEQYF

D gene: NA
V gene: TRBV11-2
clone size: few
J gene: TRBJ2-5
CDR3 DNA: TGTGCCAGCAGCTTAGGGTCCCTAGCGGAGACCCAGTACTTC
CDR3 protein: CASSLGSLAETQYF

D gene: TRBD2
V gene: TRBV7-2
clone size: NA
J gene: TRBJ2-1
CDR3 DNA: TGTGCCAGCAGCATTAGCGGGAGTAACTACAATGAGCAGTTCTTC
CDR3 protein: CASSISGSNYNEQFF

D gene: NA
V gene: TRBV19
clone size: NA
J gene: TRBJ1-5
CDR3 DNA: TGTGCCAGTATGTCAGGGCTCCAGCCCCAGCATTTT
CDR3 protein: CASMSGLQPQHF

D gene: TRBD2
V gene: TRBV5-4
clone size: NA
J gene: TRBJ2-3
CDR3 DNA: TGTGCCAGCAGCTTGCGATGGGGACTAGCGCCCGATACACATACGCAGTATTTT
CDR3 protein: CASSLRWGLAPDTHTQYF

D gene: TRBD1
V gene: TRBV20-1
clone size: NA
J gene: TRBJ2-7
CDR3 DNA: TGCAGTGCTCTAAAACCCGGGACAGGGGTATCCTACGAGCAGTACTTC
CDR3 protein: CSALKPGTGVSYEQYF

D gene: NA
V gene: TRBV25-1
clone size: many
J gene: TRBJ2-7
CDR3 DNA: TGTGCCAGCAGTGAATCGGGAGTCGAGCAGTACTTC
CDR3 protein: CASSESGVEQYF

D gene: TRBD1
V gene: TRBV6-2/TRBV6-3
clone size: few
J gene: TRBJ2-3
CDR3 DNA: TGTGCCAGCAGTTACTCCCCCGGACAGGGGCGTGGAGATACGCAGTATTTT
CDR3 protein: CASSYSPGQGRGDTQYF

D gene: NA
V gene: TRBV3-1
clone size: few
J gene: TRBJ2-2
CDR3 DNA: TGTGCCAGCAGCCAAAGCAGCGCCGGGGAGCTGTTTTTT
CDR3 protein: CASSQSSAGELFF

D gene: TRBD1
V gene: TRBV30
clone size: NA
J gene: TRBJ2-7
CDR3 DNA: TGTGCCTGGAGTGTTCATACAGGGGGCTACGAGCAGTACTTC
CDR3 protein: CAWSVHTGGYEQYF

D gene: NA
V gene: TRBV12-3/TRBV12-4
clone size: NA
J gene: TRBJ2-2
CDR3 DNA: TGTGCCAGCACCCCCGGCGGCTCCCACGGACCCGGGGAGCTGTTTTTT
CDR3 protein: CASTPGGSHGPGELFF

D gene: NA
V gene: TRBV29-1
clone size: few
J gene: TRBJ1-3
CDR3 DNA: TGCAGCGTTGATATAGCGTCCACCATATATTTT
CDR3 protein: CSVDIASTIYF

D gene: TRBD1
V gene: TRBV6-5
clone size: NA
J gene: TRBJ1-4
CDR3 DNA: TGTGCCAGCAGACCCGCGTTAGGGACAGGGGCGGGGGAAAAACTGTTTTTT
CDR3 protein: CASRPALGTGAGEKLFF

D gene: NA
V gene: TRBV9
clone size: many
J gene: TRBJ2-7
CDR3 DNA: TGTGCCAGCAGCGTAGGGCTCCTGGGCCACTACGAGCAGTACTTC
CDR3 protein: CASSVGLLGHYEQYF

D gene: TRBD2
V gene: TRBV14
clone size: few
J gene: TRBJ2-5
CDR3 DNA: TGTGCCAGCAGCCAAGATCCCCCGGCTAGCGGGAGGGAAGAGACCCAGTACTTC
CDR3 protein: CASSQDPPASGREETQYF

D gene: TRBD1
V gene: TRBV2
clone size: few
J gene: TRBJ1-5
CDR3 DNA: TGTGCCAGCAGTGCCGGAGGGGGCAGTCAGCCCCAGCATTTT
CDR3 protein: CASSAGGGSQPQHF

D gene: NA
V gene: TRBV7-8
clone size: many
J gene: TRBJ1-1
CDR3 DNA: TGTGCCAGCAGCTATCCTGGTTCTGAAGCTTTCTTT
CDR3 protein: CASSYPGSEAFF

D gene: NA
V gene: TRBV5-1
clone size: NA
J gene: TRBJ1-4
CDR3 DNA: TGCGCCAGCAGCTTCGGAGGGGCTAATGAAAAACTGTTTTTT
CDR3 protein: CASSFGGANEKLFF

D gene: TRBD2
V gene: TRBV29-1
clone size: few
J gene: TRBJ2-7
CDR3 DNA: TGCAGCGTTGGAACGGGAGGGGAGCAGTACTTC
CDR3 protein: CSVGTGGEQYF

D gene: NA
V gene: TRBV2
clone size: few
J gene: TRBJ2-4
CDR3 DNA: TGTGCCAGCAGGGGGTCCTCAAACCTAGCCAAAAACATTCAGTACTTC
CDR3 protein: CASRGSSNLAKNIQYF

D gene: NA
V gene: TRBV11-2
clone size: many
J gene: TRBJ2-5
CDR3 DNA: TGTGCCAGCAGCTTGTCCCTCCGAGAGACCCAGTACTTC
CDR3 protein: CASSLSLRETQYF

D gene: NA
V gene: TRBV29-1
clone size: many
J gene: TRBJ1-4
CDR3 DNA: TGCAGCGTTGAAAGGACCTCTAATGAAAAACTGTTTTTT
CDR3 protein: CSVERTSNEKLFF

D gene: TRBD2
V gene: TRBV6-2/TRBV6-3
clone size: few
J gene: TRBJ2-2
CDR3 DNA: TGTGCCAGCAGTTACTTTCTGGGACTAGCGAACACCGGGGAGCTGTTTTTT
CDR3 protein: CASSYFLGLANTGELFF

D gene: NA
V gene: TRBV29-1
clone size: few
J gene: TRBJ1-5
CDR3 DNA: TGCAGCGTTGGGATAGCAGGGTCCCACCAGCCCCAGCATTTT
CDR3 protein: CSVGIAGSHQPQHF

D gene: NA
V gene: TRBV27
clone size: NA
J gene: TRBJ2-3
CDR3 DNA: TGTGCCAGCAGTTCCCACAGGGCCCCAGATACGCAGTATTTT
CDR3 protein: CASSSHRAPDTQYF

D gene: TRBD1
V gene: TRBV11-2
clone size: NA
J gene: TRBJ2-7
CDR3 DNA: TGTGCCAGCAGCTTTTCGGGACAGGGCAACGGCGAGCAGTACTTC
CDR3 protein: CASSFSGQGNGEQYF

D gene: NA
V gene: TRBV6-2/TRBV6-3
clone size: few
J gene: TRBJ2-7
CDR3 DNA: TGTGCCAGCAATTTAGCGGCTGAGGGGCAGCAGTACTTC
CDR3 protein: CASNLAAEGQQYF

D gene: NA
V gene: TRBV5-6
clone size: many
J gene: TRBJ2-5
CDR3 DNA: TGTGCCAGCAGCCTAGGACTATCCTCAGAGACCCAGTACTTC
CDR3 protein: CASSLGLSSETQYF

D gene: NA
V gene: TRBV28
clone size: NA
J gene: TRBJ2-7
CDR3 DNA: TGTGTCAGCAGATCCACCTTCTACGAGCAGTACTTC
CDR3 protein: CVSRSTFYEQYF

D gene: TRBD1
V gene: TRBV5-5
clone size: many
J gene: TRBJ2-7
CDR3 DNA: TGTGCCAGCAGACGGGACAGCAACTACGAGCAGTACTTC
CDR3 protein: CASRRDSNYEQYF

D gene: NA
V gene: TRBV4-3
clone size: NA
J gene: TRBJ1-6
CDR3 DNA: TGCGCCAGCAGCCAAGAGACCCTCCTCGGGTCACCCCTCCACTTT
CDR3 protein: CASSQETLLGSPLHF

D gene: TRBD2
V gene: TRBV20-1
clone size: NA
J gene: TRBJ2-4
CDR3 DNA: TGCAGTGCTCGGACTAGCGGGAGTGACATTCAGTACTTC
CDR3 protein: CSARTSGSDIQYF

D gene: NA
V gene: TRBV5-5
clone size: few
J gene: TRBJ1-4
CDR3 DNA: TGTGCCAGCAGCTTGACAGGGAGGTCAACTAATGAAAAACTGTTTTTT
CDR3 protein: CASSLTGRSTNEKLFF

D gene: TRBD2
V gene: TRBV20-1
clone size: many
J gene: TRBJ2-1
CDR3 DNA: TGCAGTGCTAGCGGCGGGAGGGTCTACAATGAGCAGTTCTTC
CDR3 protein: CSASGGRVYNEQFF

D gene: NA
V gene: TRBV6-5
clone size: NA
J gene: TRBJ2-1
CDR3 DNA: TGTGCCAGCTTGAGCCCCGTTCTCGAGCAGTTCTTC
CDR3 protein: CASLSPVLEQFF

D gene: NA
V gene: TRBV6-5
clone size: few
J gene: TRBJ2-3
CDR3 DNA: TGTGCCAGCGCGCGGGACCGCACAGATACGCAGTATTTT
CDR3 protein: CASARDRTDTQYF